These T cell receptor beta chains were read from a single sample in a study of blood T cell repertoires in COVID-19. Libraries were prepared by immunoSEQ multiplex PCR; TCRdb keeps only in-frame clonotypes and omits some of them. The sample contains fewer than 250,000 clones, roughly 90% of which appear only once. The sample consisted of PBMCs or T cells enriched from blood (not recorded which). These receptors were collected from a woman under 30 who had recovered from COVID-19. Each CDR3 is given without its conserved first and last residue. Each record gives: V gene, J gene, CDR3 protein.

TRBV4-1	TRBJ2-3	ASSRAGAHSPTDTQY
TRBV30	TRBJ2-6	AWGTSSLSGANVLT
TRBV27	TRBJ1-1	ASSARGYTEAF
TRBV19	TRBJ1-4	ASSFPRGAEKLF
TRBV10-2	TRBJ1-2	ASSLRGQGYGYT
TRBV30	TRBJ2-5	ACQGLGETQY
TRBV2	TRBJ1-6	ASRVRDSESPLH
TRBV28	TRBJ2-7	ASSLYAYEQY
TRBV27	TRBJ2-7	ASSLRGAYEQY
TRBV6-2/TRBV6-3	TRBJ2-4	ASSGTSKNIQY
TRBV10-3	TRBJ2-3	AISEEGVPPDTQY
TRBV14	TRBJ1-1	ASSQDIAGNTEAF
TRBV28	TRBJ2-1	ASSPHLLAGGYEQF
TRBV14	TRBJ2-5	ASSPRERVFGETQY
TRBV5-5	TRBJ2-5	ASSLPVQVRGPGETQY
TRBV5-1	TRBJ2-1	ASYPTSSYNEQF
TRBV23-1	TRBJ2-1	ARGDRLSYNEQF
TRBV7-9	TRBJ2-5	ASSSPGLAETQY
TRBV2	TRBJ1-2	ARREGLINYGYT
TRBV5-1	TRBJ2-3	ASTTGGGDTQY
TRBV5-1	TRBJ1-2	ASRTGGSTNYGYT
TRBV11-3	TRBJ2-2	ASSLESGWELF
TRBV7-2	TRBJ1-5	ASSIRQGGQDQPQH
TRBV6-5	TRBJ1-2	ASRMNILYGYT
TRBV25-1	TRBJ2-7	ATTPGLAGGISYEQY
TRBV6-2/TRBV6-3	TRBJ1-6	ASSYSTGRPLH
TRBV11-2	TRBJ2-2	ASSSYRSSHGELF
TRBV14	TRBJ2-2	ASSPGLAGDSTPYTGELF
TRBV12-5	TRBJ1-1	ASGFGTVNEAF
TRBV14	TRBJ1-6	ASSQGDRNSPLH
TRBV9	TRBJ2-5	ASSVALAQETQY
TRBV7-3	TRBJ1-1	ASSLRRDSTEAF
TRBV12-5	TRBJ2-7	ASAWRVGSFEQY
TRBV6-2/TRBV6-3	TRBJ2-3	ASSATGGDTQY
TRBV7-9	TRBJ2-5	ASSLDGQETY
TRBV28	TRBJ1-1	ASSLPGEGSNTEAF